This T cell receptor (beta chain) is from a study of CD8+ T cells in alopecia areata. Study background: Treated patients took oral tofacitinib at 5 to 10 mg twice daily. Findings and limits, study-wide: Sharing of TCRs across patients appeared less clear than in mice, possibly for HLA-related reasons. In scalp samples, resident alphabeta T cells of normal skin are also sequenced.

Sequencing templates came from extracted RNA that was reverse transcribed into cDNA. Clones were sequenced by immunoSEQ multiplex PCR, and TCRdb holds only the in-frame ones, with some missing. Among tens of thousands of clones, approximately 43% were seen once, and the ten largest hold 17%. J gave up 4 bases and V 8 bases, and 2 bases lay outside the gene matches. Germline CDR1 reads SNHLY; CDR2 reads FYNNEI. CDR3 size: 12 residues. In the case of this clone: Its antigen remains unknown.

Both peripheral blood and punch biopsies of lesional scalp skin were obtained from patients who had alopecia areata. This material consisted of CD8+ T cells sorted from blood, taken at week 0. The source of this sequence is a human donor with alopecia areata. The rearrangement links TRBV2 to TRBJ2-1; TRBD1 aligns across 7 bases. The CDR3 reads CASEGQYNEQFF. Here the CDR3 DNA reads TGTGCCAGCGAGGGACAGTACAATGAGCAGTTCTTC.